The following is a TCR beta chain sequence with its context. Profiling relied on immunoSEQ multiplex PCR, and the TCRdb table lists in-frame clones only, not all of them. Found here are approximately 170,000 clones, around three quarters of them singletons; the top ten hold around a fifth. The record originates from a study of blood T cell repertoires in COVID-19. Overall study context: Sites across the United States, Italy and Spain contributed samples from acute and convalescent COVID-19. From T cells, B-cell-depleted T cells, or PBMCs came the material, which was cDNA or gDNA.

Participants, about 18 to 100 years old, spanned 25 or so US areas. Participants were placed into cohorts based on the clinical history they reported. Germline assignment: CDR1 WNHNN and CDR2 SYGVQD (reference sequence). The J segment lost 8 bases and the V segment lost 2 bases, leaving 5 bases of the junction unmatched. The CDR3 extends over 15 amino acids. This TCR derives from a woman in her seventies in a cohort exposed to, infected with or recovered from COVID-19 (not recorded which). The sequencing sample was made of PBMCs or T cells enriched from blood (not recorded which). The chain has TRBV10-1 and TRBJ2-1; 11 bases are shared with TRBD2. This CDR3 reads CASSETTSGMDEQFF. The CDR3 DNA follows: TGCGCCAGCAGTGAGACGACTAGCGGGATGGATGAGCAGTTCTTC.